Described below is a single T cell receptor (beta chain) sequence and its context. Its matching antigen is unknown. PCR primers comprised 60 Vbeta and 13 Jbeta primers. TCRdb keeps only in-frame clones here, not all; method: immunoSEQ multiplex PCR. This table has over 150,000 clones, 82% appearing once. This sample stems from a study of cytomegalovirus exposure and HLA in healthy donors. Study at large: When 350 to 400 donors were genotyped, more than 70% of them were found to fall in the Caucasian-associated ancestry cluster.

The CDR3 spans 17 residues. The ends lost 0 bases at V and 7 bases at J; junction bases unmatched: 9. Germline loops: CDR1 SGHNT, CDR2 YENEEA. Findings and caveats of the study: Rare TCR sequences dominated, though some public TCRs recurred in many donors. Accurate HLA-A and HLA-B prediction from TCR beta sequences was reported for most subjects.

This TCR came from a boy younger than 10 in good health and CMV-seronegative. The chain carries TRBV11-3 and TRBJ2-2, with 9 bases aligning to TRBD1. Sequenced input: PBMCs. CDR3 loop: CASSLEHGTGLIGELFF. In DNA, the CDR3 is TGTGCCAGCAGCTTAGAACACGGGACAGGGTTGATCGGGGAGCTGTTTTTT. Looking up the rest from reference TRBV11-3 and TRBJ2-2 gives the full variable domain: EAGVVQSPRYKIIEKKQPVAFWCNPISGHNTLYWYLQNLGQGPELLIRYENEEAVDDSQLPKDRFSAERLKGVDSTLKIQPAELGDSAVYLCASSLEHGTGLIGELFFGEGSRLTVL.